Presented here are 13 T cell receptor beta chains from one specimen sequenced in a study of shared clonotypes between healthy human individuals. CD8 cells regarded as naive lacked CD45RO, were positively chosen for CCR7, and omitted terminally differentiated effector memory CD45RA+ cells. The assay was immunoSEQ multiplex PCR, and TCRdb's table has in-frame clones only and misses some. The profile shows 1.5 million to 2.5 million clones, about 95% of them singletons. Sequenced input: naive CD8+ T cells sorted from blood. The receptors stem from a man between 18 and 29 years old in good health.

The chain carries TRBV2 and TRBJ2-1; TRBD1 matches at 9 bases. V was pared by 6 bases and J by 6 bases, with 9 bases of the junction left unmatched. CDR1 is SNHLY and CDR2 is FYNNEI in the germline V gene. The CDR3 length is 15 residues. The CDR3 nucleotides read TGTGCCAGCAGGGTTGGACAGGGGCCCCTCAATGAGCAGTTCTTC. Translated: CASRVGQGPLNEQFF.

The rearrangement uses TRBV5-6 and TRBJ2-7; 7 bases match TRBD2. CDR1 SGHDT and CDR2 YYEEEE come from the germline V gene. The CDR3 has 13 residues. Trimming cost V 0 bases and J 6 bases; bases outside gene matches: 3. The CDR3 coding sequence is TGTGCCAGCAGCTTGGTTGCTAGCGGCGAGCAGTACTTC. Amino acids: CASSLVASGEQYF.

A single count supports this clone. The chain carries TRBV4-3 and TRBJ2-7; 7 positions agree with TRBD1. Trimming took 1 base from V and 6 from J; bases not matched to a gene: 9. The CDR3 consists of 15 residues. The germline CDR1 and CDR2 sequences are LGHNA and YSLEER. The CDR3 is CASSQGVDRELEQYF. The CDR3 DNA reads TGCGCCAGCAGCCAAGGAGTCGACAGGGAGCTCGAGCAGTACTTC.

This clone was found once. The V gene is TRBV7-8, the J gene TRBJ2-7; D is uncertain. Between the trimmed V and J ends, which lost 5 bases and 4 bases, there was a span of 6 bases. Germline lookup yields CDR1 SGHVS and CDR2 FQNEAQ. This CDR3 is 11 amino acids long. In nucleotides, the CDR3 is TGTGCCAGCAGCGCCGATTACGAGCAGTACTTC. Translation: CASSADYEQYF.

The V and J genes are TRBV30 and TRBJ1-2; 7 positions match TRBD1. The CDR3 consists of 12 residues. Losses at the gene ends were 8 bases for V and 8 bases for J; bases not matched to a gene: 11. The germline CDR1 and CDR2 sequences are GTSNPN and SVGIG (reference sequence). In DNA form, the CDR3 reads TGTGCCGCACCGACAGGGTTGGGAGGCTACACCTTC. The encoded protein is CAAPTGLGGYTF.

A remark on this clone: Distinct nucleotide sequences in the sample also encode this CDR3. This rearrangement joins TRBV6-5 to TRBJ1-2; D possibly corresponds to TRBD1 (5 bases). There are 11 residues in the CDR3. V was trimmed by 5 bases and J by 7 bases, leaving 8 bases between them. Per germline, CDR1 MNHEY and CDR2 SVGAGI. The CDR3 DNA reads as TGTGCCAGCAGTGAAGGGGCTGGCTACACCTTC. The encoded protein is CASSEGAGYTF.

This clone showed up just once. The chain joins TRBV5-6 to TRBJ1-6; D unresolved. The CDR3 is made up of 16 amino acids. The V end was cut by 2 bases, the J end by 4 bases, with 13 bases between. CDR1 is SGHDT, CDR2 YYEEEE, per germline. CDR3: CASSFQGYDYNSPLHF. For the CDR3, the DNA is TGTGCCAGCAGCTTCCAAGGGTATGATTATAATTCACCCCTCCACTTT.

V gene TRBV19 combines with J gene TRBJ2-7; D may be TRBD2 (5 bases). Trimming removed 1 base from V and 0 bases from J, with 16 bases in between. CDR3 size: 17 residues. Germline loops: CDR1 LNHDA, CDR2 SQIVND (reference sequence). For the CDR3, the DNA is TGTGCCAGTAGTATAGCCGCCTACGGGGTCCTCTCCTACGAGCAGTACTTC. This gives the protein CASSIAAYGVLSYEQYF.

With respect to this clone: Other DNA sequences from this sample encode an identical CDR3 as well. V is TRBV7-9 and J is TRBJ2-3; 11 positions agree with TRBD2. V lost 1 base and J lost 3; bases outside the gene matches: 3. The CDR3 extends over 16 amino acids. Germline assignment: CDR1 SEHNR and CDR2 FQNEAQ (reference sequence). In nucleotides, the CDR3 is TGTGCCAGCAGCTTAGGGACTAGCGGGCGGACAGATACGCAGTATTTT. Protein sequence: CASSLGTSGRTDTQYF.

This chain connects TRBV6-1 to TRBJ2-4; D remains ambiguous. Germline assignment: CDR1 MNHNS and CDR2 SASEGT. Deletions cut 0 bases from V and 5 bases from J, with 2 bases between. CDR3 length: 12 residues. The CDR3 nucleotides read TGTGCCAGCAGTGAAGCGCAAAACATTCAGTACTTC. Residues: CASSEAQNIQYF.

This clone was picked up one time. The chain uses TRBV15 and TRBJ2-5, with D perhaps TRBD1 (6 bases). Trimming removed 3 bases at V and 0 bases at J, with 11 bases between. The CDR3 spans 15 residues. Germline V gene lookup returns CDR1 LNHNV and CDR2 YYDKDF (reference sequence). CDR3 DNA: TGTGCCACCAGCAGGGTGGACAGCCACCAAGAGACCCAGTACTTC. Its translation: CATSRVDSHQETQYF.

A few counts support this clone. The V call is TRBV27, the J call TRBJ1-1, with 9 bases matching TRBD1. Germline V gene lookup returns CDR1 MNHEY and CDR2 SMNVEV (reference sequence). The CDR3 runs to 15 residues. With V trimmed by 4 bases and J by 1 base, 4 bases remained unmatched. The CDR3 coding sequence is TGTGCCAGCAGTTCGCCGGGACAGGGGAACACTGAAGCTTTCTTT. It specifies CASSSPGQGNTEAFF.

V gene TRBV4-3 combines with J gene TRBJ1-4, with D possibly TRBD1 on 5 matching bases. The CDR3 consists of 18 residues. Germline loops: CDR1 LGHNA, CDR2 YSLEER. Deletions cut 0 bases from V and 7 bases from J, with 21 bases between. CDR3 in DNA: TGCGCCAGCAGCCAAGATTTGGCAGGGATCACCGGGGGTGAAAAACTGTTTTTT. Protein: CASSQDLAGITGGEKLFF.